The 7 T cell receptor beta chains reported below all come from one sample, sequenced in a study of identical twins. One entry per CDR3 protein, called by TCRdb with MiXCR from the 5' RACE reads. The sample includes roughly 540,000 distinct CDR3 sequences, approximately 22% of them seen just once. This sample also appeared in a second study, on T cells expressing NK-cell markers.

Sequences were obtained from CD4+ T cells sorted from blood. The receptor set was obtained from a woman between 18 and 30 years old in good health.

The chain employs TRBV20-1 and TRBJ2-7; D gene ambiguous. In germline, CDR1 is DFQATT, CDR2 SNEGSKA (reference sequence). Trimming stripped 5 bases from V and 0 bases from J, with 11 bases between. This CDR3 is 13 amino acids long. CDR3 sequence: CSALDGPSYEQYF. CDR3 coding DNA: TGCAGTGCTCTCGACGGGCCCTCCTACGAGCAGTACTTC.

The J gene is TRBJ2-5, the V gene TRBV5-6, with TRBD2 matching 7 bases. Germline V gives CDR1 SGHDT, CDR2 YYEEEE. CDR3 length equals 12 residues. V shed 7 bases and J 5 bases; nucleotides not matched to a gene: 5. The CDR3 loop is CASGPGGETQYF. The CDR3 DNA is TGTGCCAGCGGCCCCGGGGGGGAGACCCAGTACTTC.

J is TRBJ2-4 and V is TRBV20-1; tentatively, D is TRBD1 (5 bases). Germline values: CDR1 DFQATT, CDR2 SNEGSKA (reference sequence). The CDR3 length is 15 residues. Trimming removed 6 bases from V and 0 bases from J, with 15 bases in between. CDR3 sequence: CSAMTDSRAKNIQYF. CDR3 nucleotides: TGCAGTGCGATGACAGATTCGCGAGCCAAAAACATTCAGTACTTC.

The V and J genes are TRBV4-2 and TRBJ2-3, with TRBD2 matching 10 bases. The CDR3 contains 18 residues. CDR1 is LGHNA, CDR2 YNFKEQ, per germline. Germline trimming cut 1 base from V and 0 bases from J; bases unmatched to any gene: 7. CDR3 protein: CASSQAGKAGGSTDTQYF. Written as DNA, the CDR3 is TGTGCCAGCAGCCAAGCCGGTAAAGCGGGGGGGAGCACAGATACGCAGTATTTT.

CDR3 in DNA: TGTGCCAGCAGCGTAGTTTCGGTCGGGCCTGGGGAGACCTTC. As protein: CASSVVSVGPGETF. The chain couples TRBV9 to TRBJ1-2; unclear D gene. Germline V gene data show CDR1 as SGDLS and CDR2 as YYNGEE. Trimming left V 0 bases short and J 14 bases short, with 20 bases between. The CDR3 spans 14 residues.

In DNA form, the CDR3 reads TGTGCCAGCAGTTTCTCTCAGACAGGGAACACTGAAGCTTTCTTT. It yields the protein CASSFSQTGNTEAFF. V is TRBV12-3 or TRBV12-4 and J is TRBJ1-1; D is possibly TRBD1 (6 bases). V was clipped by 3 bases and J by 1 base, with 12 bases between them. The length of the CDR3 is 15 residues.

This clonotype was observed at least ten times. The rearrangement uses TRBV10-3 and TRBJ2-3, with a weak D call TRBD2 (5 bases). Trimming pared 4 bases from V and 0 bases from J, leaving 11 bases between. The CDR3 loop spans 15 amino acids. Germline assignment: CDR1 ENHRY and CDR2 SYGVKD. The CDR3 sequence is CAISGPSGSTDTQYF. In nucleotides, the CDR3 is TGTGCCATCAGTGGGCCGAGCGGCAGCACAGATACGCAGTATTTT.